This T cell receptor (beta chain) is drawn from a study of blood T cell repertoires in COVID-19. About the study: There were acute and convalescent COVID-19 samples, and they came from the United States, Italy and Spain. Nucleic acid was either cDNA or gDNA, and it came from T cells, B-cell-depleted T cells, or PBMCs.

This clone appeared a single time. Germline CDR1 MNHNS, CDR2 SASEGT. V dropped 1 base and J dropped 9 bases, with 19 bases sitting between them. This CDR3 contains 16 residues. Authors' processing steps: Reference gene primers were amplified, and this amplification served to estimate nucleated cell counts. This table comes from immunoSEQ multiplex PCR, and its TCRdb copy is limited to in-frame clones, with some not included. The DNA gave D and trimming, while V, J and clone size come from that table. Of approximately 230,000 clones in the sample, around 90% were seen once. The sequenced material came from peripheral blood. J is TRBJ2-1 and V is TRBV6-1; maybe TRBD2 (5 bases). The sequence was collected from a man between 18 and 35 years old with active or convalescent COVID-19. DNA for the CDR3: TGTGCCAGCAGTGAAGTATGGGGAGACCCGCGAGGTGAGCAGTTCTTC. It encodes CASSEVWGDPRGEQFF.